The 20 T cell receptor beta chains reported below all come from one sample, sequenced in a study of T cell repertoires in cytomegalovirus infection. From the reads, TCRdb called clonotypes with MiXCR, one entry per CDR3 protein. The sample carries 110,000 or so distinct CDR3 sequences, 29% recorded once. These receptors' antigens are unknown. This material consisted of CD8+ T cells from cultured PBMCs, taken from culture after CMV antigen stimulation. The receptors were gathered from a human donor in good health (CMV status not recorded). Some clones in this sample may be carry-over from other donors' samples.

CDR3 DNA: TGCGCCAGCAGCTTGGCGGGCGGGGGGCCCACAGATACGCAGTATTTT. Residues: CASSLAGGGPTDTQYF. This sequence joins TRBV5-1 and TRBJ2-3; TRBD2 agrees at 8 bases. V trimming: 0 bases; J trimming: 2 bases; junction bases outside the gene matches: 5. The length of the CDR3 is 16 residues. CDR1 is SGHRS, CDR2 YFSETQ, per germline.

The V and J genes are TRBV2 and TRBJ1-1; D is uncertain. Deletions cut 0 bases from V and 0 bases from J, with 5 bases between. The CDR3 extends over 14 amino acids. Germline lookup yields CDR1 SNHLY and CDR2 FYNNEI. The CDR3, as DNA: TGTGCCAGCAGTGAAGCAGGGCTGAACACTGAAGCTTTCTTT. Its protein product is CASSEAGLNTEAFF.

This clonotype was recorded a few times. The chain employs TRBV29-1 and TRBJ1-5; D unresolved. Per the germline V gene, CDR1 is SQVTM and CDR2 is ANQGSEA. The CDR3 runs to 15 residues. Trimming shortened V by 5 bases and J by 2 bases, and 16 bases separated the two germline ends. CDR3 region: CSVPPKGRGNQPQHF. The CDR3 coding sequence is TGCAGCGTTCCCCCTAAAGGGCGAGGCAATCAGCCCCAGCATTTT. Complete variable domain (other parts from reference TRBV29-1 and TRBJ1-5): SAVISQKPSRDICQRGTSLTIQCQVDSQVTMMFWYRQQPGQSLTLIATANQGSEATYESGFVIDKFPISRPNLTFSTLTVSNMSPEDSSIYLCSVPPKGRGNQPQHFGDGTRLSIL.

The CDR3 loop is CASSSEGGWQENEQFF. DNA of the CDR3: TGTGCCAGCAGCTCCGAAGGGGGTTGGCAAGAGAATGAGCAGTTCTTC. This chain uses TRBV11-2 with TRBJ2-1, with D perhaps matching TRBD1 (6 bases). Trimming shortened V by 4 bases and J by 7 bases, and 20 bases separated the two germline ends. The germline V gene encodes CDR1 SGHAT and CDR2 FQNNGV. The CDR3 is 16 amino acids. Together with reference TRBV11-2 and TRBJ2-1, the CDR3 gives the full variable domain: EAGVAQSPRYKIIEKRQSVAFWCNPISGHATLYWYQQILGQGPKLLIQFQNNGVVDDSQLPKDRFSAERLKGVDSTLKIQPAKLEDSAVYLCASSSEGGWQENEQFFGPGTRLTVL.

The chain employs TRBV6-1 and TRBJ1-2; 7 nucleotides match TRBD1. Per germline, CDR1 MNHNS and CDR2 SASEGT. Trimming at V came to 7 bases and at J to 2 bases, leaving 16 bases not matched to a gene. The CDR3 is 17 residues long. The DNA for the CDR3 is TGTGCCAGCAACTGGGACAGTCGGCTAATAGCGAACTATGGCTACACCTTC. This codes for CASNWDSRLIANYGYTF.

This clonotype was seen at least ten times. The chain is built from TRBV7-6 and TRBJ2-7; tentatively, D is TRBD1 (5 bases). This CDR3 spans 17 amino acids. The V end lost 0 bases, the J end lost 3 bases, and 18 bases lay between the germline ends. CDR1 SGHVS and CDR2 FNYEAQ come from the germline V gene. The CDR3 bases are TGTGCCAGCAGCTTAGCTCCGCAGGGTACGGGCGACTACGAGCAGTACTTC. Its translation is CASSLAPQGTGDYEQYF. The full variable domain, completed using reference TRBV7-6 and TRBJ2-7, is GAGVSQSPRYKVTKRGQDVALRCDPISGHVSLYWYRQALGQGPEFLTYFNYEAQQDKSGLPNDRFSAERPEGSISTLTIQRTEQRDSAMYRCASSLAPQGTGDYEQYFGPGTRLTVT.

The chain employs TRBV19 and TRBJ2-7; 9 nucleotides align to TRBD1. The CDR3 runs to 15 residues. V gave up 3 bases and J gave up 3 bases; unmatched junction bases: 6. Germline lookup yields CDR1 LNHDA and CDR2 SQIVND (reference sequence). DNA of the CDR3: TGTGCCAGTAGTATGGGACAGGGCTTTGGCTACGAGCAGTACTTC. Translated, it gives CASSMGQGFGYEQYF.

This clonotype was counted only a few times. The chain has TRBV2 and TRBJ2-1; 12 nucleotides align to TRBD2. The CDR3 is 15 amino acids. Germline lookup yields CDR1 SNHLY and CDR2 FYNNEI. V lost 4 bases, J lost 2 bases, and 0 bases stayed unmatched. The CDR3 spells CASSGLAGAYNEQFF. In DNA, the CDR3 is TGTGCCAGCAGTGGACTAGCGGGGGCCTACAATGAGCAGTTCTTC. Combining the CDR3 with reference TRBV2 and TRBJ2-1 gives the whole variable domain EPEVTQTPSHQVTQMGQEVILRCVPISNHLYFYWYRQILGQKVEFLVSFYNNEISEKSEIFDDQFSVERPDGSNFTLKIRSTKLEDSAMYFCASSGLAGAYNEQFFGPGTRLTVL.

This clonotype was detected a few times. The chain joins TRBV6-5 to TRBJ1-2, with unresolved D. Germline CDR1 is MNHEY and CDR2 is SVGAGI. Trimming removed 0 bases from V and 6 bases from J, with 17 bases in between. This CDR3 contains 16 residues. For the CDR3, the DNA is TGTGCCAGCAGTTACTCTCTGGGTCCTAGCTCAAATGGCTACACCTTC. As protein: CASSYSLGPSSNGYTF.

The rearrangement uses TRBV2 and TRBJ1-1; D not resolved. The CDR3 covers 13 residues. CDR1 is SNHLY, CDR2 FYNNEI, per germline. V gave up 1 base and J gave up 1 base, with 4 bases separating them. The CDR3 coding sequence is TGTGCCAGCAGTGAAGGGTGGAACACTGAAGCTTTCTTT. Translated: CASSEGWNTEAFF. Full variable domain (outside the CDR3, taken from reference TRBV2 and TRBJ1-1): EPEVTQTPSHQVTQMGQEVILRCVPISNHLYFYWYRQILGQKVEFLVSFYNNEISEKSEIFDDQFSVERPDGSNFTLKIRSTKLEDSAMYFCASSEGWNTEAFFGQGTRLTVV.

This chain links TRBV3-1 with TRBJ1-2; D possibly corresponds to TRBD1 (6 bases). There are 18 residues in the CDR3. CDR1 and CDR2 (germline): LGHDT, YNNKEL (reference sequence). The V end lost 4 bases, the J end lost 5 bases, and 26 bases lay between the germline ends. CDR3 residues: CASSPKASSGTQNYGYTF. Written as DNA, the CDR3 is TGTGCCAGCAGCCCAAAAGCGTCCTCCGGGACACAAAATTATGGCTACACCTTC.

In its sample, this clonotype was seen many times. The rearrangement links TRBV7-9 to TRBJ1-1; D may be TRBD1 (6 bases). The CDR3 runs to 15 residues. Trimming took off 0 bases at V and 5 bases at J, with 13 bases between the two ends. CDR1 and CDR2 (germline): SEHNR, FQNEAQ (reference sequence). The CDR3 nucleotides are TGTGCCAGCAGCTTAGCTCAGGGGCGCAAAACTGAAGCTTTCTTT. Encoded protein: CASSLAQGRKTEAFF.

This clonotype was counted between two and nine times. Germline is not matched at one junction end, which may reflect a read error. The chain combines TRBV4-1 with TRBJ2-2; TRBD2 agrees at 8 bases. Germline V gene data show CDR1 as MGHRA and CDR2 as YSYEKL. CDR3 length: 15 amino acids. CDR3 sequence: CASSQETGGPRELFF. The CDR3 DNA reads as TGTGCCAGCAGTCAAGAAACGGGGGGGCCCCGGGAGCTGTTTTTT.

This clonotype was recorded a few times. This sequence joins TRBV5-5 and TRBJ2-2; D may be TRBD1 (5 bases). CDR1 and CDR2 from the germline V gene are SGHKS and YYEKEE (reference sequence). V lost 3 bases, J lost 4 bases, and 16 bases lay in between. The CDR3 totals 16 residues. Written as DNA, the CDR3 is TGTGCCAGCAGCTCGGACACCCTCCGGAGCACCGGGGAGCTGTTTTTT. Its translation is CASSSDTLRSTGELFF.

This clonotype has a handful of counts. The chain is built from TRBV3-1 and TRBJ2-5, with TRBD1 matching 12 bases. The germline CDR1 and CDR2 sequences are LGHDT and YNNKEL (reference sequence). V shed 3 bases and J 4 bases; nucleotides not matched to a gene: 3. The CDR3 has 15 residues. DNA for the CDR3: TGTGCCAGCAGCCAGGGACAGGGGGCGGGAGAGACCCAGTACTTC. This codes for CASSQGQGAGETQYF.

The CDR3 DNA follows: TGTGCCAGCAGCGCCCGACAGGGGGAAAACATTCAGTACTTC. This codes for CASSARQGENIQYF. The rearrangement uses TRBV9 and TRBJ2-4, with 9 bases matching TRBD1. The CDR3 has 14 amino acids. Germline CDR1 SGDLS, CDR2 YYNGEE. V shed 3 bases, J shed 5 bases, and the junction held 3 bases outside the gene matches.

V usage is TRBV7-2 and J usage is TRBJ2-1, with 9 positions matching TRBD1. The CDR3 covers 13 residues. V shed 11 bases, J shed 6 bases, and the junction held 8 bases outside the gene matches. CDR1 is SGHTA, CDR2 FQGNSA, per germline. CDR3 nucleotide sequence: TGTGCCCTACAGGGGGCACAGCCCAATGAGCAGTTCTTC. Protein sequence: CALQGAQPNEQFF.

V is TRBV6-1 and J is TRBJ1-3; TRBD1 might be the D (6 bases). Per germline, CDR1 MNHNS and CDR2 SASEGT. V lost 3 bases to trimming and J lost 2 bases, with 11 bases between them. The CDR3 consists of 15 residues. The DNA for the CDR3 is TGTGCCAGCAGTGAGACAGGCGGAGCTGGAAACACCATATATTTT. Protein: CASSETGGAGNTIYF.

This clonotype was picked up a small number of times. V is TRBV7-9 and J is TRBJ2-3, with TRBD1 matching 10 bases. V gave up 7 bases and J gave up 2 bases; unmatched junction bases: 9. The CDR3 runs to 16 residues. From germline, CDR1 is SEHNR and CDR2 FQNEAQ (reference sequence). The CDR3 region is CASNSPRQGATDTQYF. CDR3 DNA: TGTGCCAGCAACTCCCCCCGACAGGGGGCCACAGATACGCAGTATTTT.

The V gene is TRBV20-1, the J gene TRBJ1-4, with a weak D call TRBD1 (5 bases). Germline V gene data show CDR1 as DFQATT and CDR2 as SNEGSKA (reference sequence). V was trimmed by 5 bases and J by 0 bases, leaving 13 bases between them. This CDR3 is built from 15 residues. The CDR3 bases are TGCAGTGCTGGAGGGGTACAGGCAACTAATGAAAAACTGTTTTTT. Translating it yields CSAGGVQATNEKLFF.